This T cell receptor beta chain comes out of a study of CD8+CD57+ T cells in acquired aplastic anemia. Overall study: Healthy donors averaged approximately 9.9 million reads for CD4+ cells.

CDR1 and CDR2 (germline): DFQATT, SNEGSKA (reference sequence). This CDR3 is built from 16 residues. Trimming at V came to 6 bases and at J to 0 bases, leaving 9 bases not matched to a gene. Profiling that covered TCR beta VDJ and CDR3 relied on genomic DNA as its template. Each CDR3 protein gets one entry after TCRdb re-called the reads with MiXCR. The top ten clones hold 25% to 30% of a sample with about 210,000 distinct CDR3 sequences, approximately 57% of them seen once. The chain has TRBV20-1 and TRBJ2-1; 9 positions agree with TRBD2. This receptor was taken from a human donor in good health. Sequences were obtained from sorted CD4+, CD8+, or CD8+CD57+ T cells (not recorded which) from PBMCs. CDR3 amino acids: CSARSHSGSSYNEQFF. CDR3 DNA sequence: TGCAGTGCCAGATCCCATAGCGGGAGCTCCTACAATGAGCAGTTCTTC.